These 13 T cell receptor beta chains came from one sample sequenced in a study of blood T cells in healthy people across ages. Combining a sample-barcoded 5' primer with a J-beta primer mix, a second PCR ran for roughly 7 to 12 cycles. Each CDR3 protein is one row after TCRdb ran MiXCR on the 5' RACE reads. This sample has roughly 730,000 distinct CDR3 sequences, with more than 55% found just once. Sequenced material: blood. The source is a man aged 35 to 55 in good health.

This chain links TRBV2 with TRBJ2-7; D remains ambiguous. The germline V gene has CDR1 SNHLY and CDR2 FYNNEI. Trimming took 5 bases from V and 3 from J, leaving 8 bases between them. The CDR3 sequence is 12 residues long. The CDR3 DNA is TGTGCCAGCAGTCAACAGAGCTACGAGCAGTACTTC. This gives the protein CASSQQSYEQYF.

Only a few counts were recorded for this clonotype. The rearrangement links TRBV5-5 to TRBJ1-6; 7 bases match TRBD1. J was trimmed by 4 bases and V by 4 bases; bases with no gene match: 8. The V gene's germline CDR1 is SGHKS and CDR2 YYEKEE (reference sequence). This CDR3 region has 16 residues. The CDR3 DNA follows: TGTGCCAGCAGCCTGGTAGGGACAGCTTATAATTCACCCCTCCACTTT. It encodes CASSLVGTAYNSPLHF.

This chain connects TRBV11-2 to TRBJ2-2; TRBD2 matches at 16 bases. The CDR3 totals 18 residues. With V trimmed by 6 bases and J by 1 base, 5 bases remained unmatched. Germline assignment: CDR1 SGHAT and CDR2 FQNNGV. The CDR3 loop reads CASRMGLAGGQNTGELFF. The CDR3 DNA follows: TGTGCCAGCAGGATGGGACTAGCGGGGGGGCAGAACACCGGGGAGCTGTTTTTT.

This clonotype was seen a handful of times. This sequence joins TRBV7-2 and TRBJ2-5; D ambiguous. This CDR3 has 13 residues. Germline CDR1 reads SGHTA; CDR2 reads FQGNSA. V dropped 4 bases and J dropped 7 bases, with 13 bases sitting between them. In DNA, the CDR3 is TGTGCCAGCAGCTCCCCTGTGAGAGGGACCCAGTACTTC. The encoded protein is CASSSPVRGTQYF.

In this sample, this clonotype turned up a few times. One junction end does not reproduce the germline sequence, and a read error may be involved. The rearrangement uses TRBV7-7 and TRBJ2-3; a weak D match, TRBD1 (5 bases). This CDR3 is 15 amino acids long. From germline, CDR1 is SSHAT and CDR2 FNYEAQ (reference sequence). CDR3 residues: CASSLGPGSTDTQYF. Here the CDR3 DNA reads TGTGCTAGCAGCTTAGGACCAGGGTCGACAGATACGCAGTATTTT.

The chain is built from TRBV12-3 or TRBV12-4 and TRBJ2-5; a weak D match, TRBD1 (5 bases). The J call may be wrong; the DNA end is better matched by TRBJ2-7. The CDR3 extends over 14 amino acids. The CDR3 nucleotides read TGTGCCAGCAGTTTAGCGCTAACAGGCTACGAGCAGTACTTC. It translates to CASSLALTGYEQYF.

This clonotype is a singleton in its sample. This chain links TRBV14 with TRBJ1-4; 7 nucleotides match TRBD1. This CDR3 contains 16 residues. The germline V gene has CDR1 SGHDN and CDR2 FVKESK. Unmatched junction bases numbered 9, after V lost 0 bases and J lost 8 bases. CDR3 in amino acids: CASSQDPDRFKEKLFF. The CDR3 region has the DNA TGTGCCAGCAGCCAAGACCCGGACAGGTTTAAGGAAAAACTGTTTTTT.

The J gene is TRBJ1-1, the V gene TRBV3-1, with no clear D. V lost 0 bases to trimming and J lost 3 bases, with 8 bases between them. Germline CDR1 LGHDT, CDR2 YNNKEL (reference sequence). The CDR3 is 14 amino acids. The CDR3 sequence is CASSQEGGYTEAFF. The CDR3 bases are TGTGCCAGCAGCCAAGAGGGAGGGTACACTGAAGCTTTCTTT.

The table lists this clonotype with a count of one. At one of its ends the junction is not consistent with the germline gene, which may arise from a read error. The genes are TRBV20-1 and TRBJ1-5, with D uncertain. The CDR3 extends over 15 amino acids. In germline, CDR1 is DFQATT, CDR2 SNEGSKA (reference sequence). DNA for the CDR3: TGCGGTGCTAGAGATAGTCGGGGAAGCAATCAGCCCCAGCATTTT. This sequence encodes CGARDSRGSNQPQHF.

The chain carries TRBV28 and TRBJ2-5, with 10 nucleotides matching TRBD1. The CDR3 sequence is 16 residues long. After removal of 3 bases from V and 2 bases from J, the junction contained 6 bases not matched to a gene. Germline V gene sequence: CDR1 MDHEN, CDR2 SYDVKM. CDR3 protein: CASSLPGTGEQETQYF. The CDR3, as DNA: TGTGCCAGCAGTTTGCCCGGGACAGGGGAGCAAGAGACCCAGTACTTC.

The table lists this clonotype with a count of one. V and J are TRBV4-1 and TRBJ2-5, with 8 positions matching TRBD2. CDR1 is MGHRA and CDR2 is YSYEKL in the germline V gene. With 1 base clipped from V and 2 bases from J, the junction kept 6 bases outside the gene matches. This CDR3 has 16 amino acids. The CDR3 loop reads CASSQVDSGEQETQYF. The DNA of the CDR3 is TGCGCCAGCAGCCAAGTGGATAGCGGGGAACAAGAGACCCAGTACTTC.

The V call is TRBV28, the J call TRBJ2-7, with 7 bases matching TRBD1. This CDR3 has 15 amino acids. The junction had 10 bases not matched to a gene; V was cut back by 6 bases and J by 2 bases. CDR1 is MDHEN and CDR2 is SYDVKM in the germline V gene. For the CDR3, the DNA is TGTGCCAGCAGCTACGACGACAGGGCAACCTACGAGCAGTACTTC. Protein product: CASSYDDRATYEQYF.

The chain employs TRBV4-3 and TRBJ2-3, with D perhaps assigned TRBD1 or TRBD2 (5 bases each). The germline CDR1 and CDR2 sequences are LGHNA and YSLEER. This CDR3 is built from 16 residues. V lost 2 bases and J 4 bases, leaving 16 bases between the germline ends. The CDR3 DNA sequence: TGCGCCAGCAGCCAACAATCTGGGAGAGGGGCAGATACGCAGTATTTT. It codes for CASSQQSGRGADTQYF.